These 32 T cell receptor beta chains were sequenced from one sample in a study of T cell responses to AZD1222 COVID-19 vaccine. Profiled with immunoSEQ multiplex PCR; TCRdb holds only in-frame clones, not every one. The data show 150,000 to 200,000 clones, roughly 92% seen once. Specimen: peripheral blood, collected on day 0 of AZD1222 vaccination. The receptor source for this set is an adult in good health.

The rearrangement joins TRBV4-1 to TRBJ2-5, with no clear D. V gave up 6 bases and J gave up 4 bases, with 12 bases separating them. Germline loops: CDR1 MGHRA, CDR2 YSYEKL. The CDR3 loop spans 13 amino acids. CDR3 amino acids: CASSHAVRETQYF. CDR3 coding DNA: TGCGCCAGCAGTCACGCGGTCCGAGAGACCCAGTACTTC.

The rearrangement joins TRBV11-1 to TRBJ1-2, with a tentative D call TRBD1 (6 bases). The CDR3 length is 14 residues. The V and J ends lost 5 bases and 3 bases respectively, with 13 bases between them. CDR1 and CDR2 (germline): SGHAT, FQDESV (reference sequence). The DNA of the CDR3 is TGTGCCAGCAGCCCCCTCGACAGGTACTATGGCTACACCTTC. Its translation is CASSPLDRYYGYTF.

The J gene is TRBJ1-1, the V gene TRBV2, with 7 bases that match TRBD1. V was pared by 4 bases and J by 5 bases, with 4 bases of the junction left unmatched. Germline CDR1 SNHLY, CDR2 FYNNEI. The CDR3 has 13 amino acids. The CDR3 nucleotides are TGTGCCAGCAGTGTACAGGGGTATACTGAAGCTTTCTTT. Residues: CASSVQGYTEAFF. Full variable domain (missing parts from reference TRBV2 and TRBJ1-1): EPEVTQTPSHQVTQMGQEVILRCVPISNHLYFYWYRQILGQKVEFLVSFYNNEISEKSEIFDDQFSVERPDGSNFTLKIRSTKLEDSAMYFCASSVQGYTEAFFGQGTRLTVV.

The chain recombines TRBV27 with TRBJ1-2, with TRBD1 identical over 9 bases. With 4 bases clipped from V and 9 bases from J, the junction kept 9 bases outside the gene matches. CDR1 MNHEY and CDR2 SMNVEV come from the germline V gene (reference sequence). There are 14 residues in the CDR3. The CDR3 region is CASSSSGQGRSYTF. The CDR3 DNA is TGTGCCAGCAGTTCATCGGGACAGGGTAGGAGCTACACCTTC.

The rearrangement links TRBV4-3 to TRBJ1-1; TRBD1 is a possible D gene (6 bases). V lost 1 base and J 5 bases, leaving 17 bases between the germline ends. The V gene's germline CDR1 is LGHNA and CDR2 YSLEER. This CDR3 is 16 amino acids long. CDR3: CASSQGRGTKGTEAFF. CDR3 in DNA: TGCGCCAGCAGCCAAGGCCGCGGGACAAAAGGGACTGAAGCTTTCTTT.

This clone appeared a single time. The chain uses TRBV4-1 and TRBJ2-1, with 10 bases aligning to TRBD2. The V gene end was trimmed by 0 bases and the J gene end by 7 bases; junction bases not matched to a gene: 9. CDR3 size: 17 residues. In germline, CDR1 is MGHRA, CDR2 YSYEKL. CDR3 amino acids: CASSQDLSGRARNEQFF. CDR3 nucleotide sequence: TGCGCCAGCAGCCAAGATCTGAGCGGGAGGGCCCGGAATGAGCAGTTCTTC.

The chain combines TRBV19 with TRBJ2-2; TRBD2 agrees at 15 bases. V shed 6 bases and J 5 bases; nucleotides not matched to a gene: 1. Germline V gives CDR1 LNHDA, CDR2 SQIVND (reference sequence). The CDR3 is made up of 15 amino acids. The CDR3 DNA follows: TGTGCCAGTAGGGGACTAGCGGGAGGTACCGGGGAGCTGTTTTTT. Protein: CASRGLAGGTGELFF.

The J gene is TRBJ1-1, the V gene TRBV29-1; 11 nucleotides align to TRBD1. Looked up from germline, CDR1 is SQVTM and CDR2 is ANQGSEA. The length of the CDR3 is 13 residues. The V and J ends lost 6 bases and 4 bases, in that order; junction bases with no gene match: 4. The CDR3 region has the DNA TGCAGCGTAAAGGGACAGGGGGGCACTGAAGCTTTCTTT. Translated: CSVKGQGGTEAFF. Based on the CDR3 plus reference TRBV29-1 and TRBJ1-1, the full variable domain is SAVISQKPSRDICQRGTSLTIQCQVDSQVTMMFWYRQQPGQSLTLIATANQGSEATYESGFVIDKFPISRPNLTFSTLTVSNMSPEDSSIYLCSVKGQGGTEAFFGQGTRLTVV.

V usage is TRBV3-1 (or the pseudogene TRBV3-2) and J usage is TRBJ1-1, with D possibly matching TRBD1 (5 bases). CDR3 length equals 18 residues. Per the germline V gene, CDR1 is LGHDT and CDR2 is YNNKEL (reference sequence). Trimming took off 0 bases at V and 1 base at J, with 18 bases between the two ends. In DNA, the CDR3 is TGTGCCAGCAGCCAAGATCGAGCCATCGTGGGGCGGAACACTGAAGCTTTCTTT. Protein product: CASSQDRAIVGRNTEAFF.

The CDR3 sequence: CASSAAGNYGYTF. Here the CDR3 DNA reads TGTGCCAGCAGCGCAGCGGGGAACTATGGCTACACCTTC. The V call is TRBV11-3, the J call TRBJ1-2; no clear D. Trimming removed 5 bases from V and 2 bases from J, with 9 bases in between. This CDR3 has 13 amino acids. The germline V gene encodes CDR1 SGHNT and CDR2 YENEEA.

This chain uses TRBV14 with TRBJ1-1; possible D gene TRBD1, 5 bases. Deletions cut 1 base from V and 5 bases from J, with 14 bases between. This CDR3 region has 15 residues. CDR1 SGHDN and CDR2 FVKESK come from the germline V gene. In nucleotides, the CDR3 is TGTGCCAGCAGCCAAGGGTACGGAGGGGAAACTGAAGCTTTCTTT. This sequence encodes CASSQGYGGETEAFF.

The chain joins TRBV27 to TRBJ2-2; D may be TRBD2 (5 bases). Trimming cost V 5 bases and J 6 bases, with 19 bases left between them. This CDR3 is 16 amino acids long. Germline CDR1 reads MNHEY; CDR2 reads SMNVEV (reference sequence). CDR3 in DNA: TGTGCCAGCAGTCCCCGTCGGGGAATATTGCCCGGGGAGCTGTTTTTT. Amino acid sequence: CASSPRRGILPGELFF.

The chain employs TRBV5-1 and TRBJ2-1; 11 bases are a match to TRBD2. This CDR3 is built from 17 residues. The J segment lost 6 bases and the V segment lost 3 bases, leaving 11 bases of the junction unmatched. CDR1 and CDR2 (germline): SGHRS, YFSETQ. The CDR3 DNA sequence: TGCGCCAGCAGCTCAGCTCGTCTAGCGGGGGGTATCAATGAGCAGTTCTTC. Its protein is CASSSARLAGGINEQFF. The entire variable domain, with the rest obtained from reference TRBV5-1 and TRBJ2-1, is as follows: KAGVTQTPRYLIKTRGQQVTLSCSPISGHRSVSWYQQTPGQGLQFLFEYFSETQRNKGNFPGRFSGRQFSNSRSEMNVSTLELGDSALYLCASSSARLAGGINEQFFGPGTRLTVL.

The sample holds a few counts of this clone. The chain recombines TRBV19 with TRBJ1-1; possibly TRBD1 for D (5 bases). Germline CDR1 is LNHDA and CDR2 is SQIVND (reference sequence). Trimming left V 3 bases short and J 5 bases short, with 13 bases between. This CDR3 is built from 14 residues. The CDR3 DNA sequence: TGTGCCAGTAGTATTGGGGGTGGGGTGACTGAAGCTTTCTTT. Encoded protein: CASSIGGGVTEAFF.

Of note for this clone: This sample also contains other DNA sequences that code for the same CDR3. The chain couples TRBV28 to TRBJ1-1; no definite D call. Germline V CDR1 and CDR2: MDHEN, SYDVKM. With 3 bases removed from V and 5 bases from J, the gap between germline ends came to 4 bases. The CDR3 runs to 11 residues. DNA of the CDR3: TGTGCCAGCAGTTTGGGAACTGAAGCTTTCTTT. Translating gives CASSLGTEAFF.

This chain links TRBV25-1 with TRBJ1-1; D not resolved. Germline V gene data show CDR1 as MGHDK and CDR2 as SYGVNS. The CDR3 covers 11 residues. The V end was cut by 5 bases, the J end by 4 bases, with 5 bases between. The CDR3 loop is CASSTATEAFF. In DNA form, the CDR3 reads TGTGCCAGCAGTACTGCCACTGAAGCTTTCTTT.

CDR3 bases: TGTGCCAGCTCACTCCGGGACAGGGGGCCAGCAACTAATGAAAAACTGTTTTTT. Translated: CASSLRDRGPATNEKLFF. V gene TRBV18 combines with J gene TRBJ1-4; 12 nucleotides line up with TRBD1. The CDR3 spans 18 residues. Germline-derived CDR1 and CDR2 are KGHSH and LQKENI. V was pared by 4 bases and J by 0 bases, with 6 bases of the junction left unmatched.

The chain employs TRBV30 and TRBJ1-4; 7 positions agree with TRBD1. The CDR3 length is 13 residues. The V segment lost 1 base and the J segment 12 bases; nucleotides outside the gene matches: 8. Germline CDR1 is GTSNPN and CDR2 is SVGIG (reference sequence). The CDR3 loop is CAWSEAGGKELFF. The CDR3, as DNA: TGTGCCTGGAGTGAGGCAGGGGGGAAGGAACTGTTTTTT.

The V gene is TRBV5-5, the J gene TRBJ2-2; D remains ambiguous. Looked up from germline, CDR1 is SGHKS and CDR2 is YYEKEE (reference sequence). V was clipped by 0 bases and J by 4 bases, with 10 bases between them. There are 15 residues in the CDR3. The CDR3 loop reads CASSLVRSPTGELFF. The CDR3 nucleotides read TGTGCCAGCAGCTTGGTACGGTCCCCCACCGGGGAGCTGTTTTTT.

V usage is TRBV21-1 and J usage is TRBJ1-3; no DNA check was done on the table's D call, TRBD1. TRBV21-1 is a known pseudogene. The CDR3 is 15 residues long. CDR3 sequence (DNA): TGTGCCAGCAGCGACCGGGACAGCTCTGGAAACACCATATATTTT. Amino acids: CASSDRDSSGNTIYF.

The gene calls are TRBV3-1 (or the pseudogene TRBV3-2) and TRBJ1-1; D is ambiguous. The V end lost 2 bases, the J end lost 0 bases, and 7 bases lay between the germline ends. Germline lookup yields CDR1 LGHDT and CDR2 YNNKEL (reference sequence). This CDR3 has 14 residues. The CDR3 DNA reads TGTGCCAGCAGCCAATTCACAGTGAACACTGAAGCTTTCTTT. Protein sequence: CASSQFTVNTEAFF.

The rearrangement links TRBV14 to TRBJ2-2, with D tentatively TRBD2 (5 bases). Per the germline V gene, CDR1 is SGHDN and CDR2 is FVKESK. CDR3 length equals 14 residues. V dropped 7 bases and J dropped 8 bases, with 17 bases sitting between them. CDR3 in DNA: TGTGCCAGCACCCGAAGTACTCCGGGAGGGGAGCTGTTTTTT. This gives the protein CASTRSTPGGELFF.

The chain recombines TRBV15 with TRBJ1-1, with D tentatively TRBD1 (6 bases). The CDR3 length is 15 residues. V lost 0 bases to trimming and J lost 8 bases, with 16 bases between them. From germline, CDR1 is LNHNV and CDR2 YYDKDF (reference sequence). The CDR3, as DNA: TGTGCCACCAGCAGAGAAAGGCAGGGACATTGGGAAGCTTTCTTT. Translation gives CATSRERQGHWEAFF.

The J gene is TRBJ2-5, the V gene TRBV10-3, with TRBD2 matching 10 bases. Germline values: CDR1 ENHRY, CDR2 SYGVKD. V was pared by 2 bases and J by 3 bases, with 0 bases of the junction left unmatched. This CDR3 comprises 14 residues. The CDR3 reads CAISEGLAEETQYF. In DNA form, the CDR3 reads TGTGCCATCAGTGAGGGACTAGCGGAAGAGACCCAGTACTTC.

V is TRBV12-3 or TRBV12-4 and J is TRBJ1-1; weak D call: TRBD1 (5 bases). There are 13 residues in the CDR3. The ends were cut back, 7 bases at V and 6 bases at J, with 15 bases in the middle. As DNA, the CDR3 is TGTGCCAGCACTACCGAGGGCAGGGCTGAAGCTTTCTTT. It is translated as CASTTEGRAEAFF.

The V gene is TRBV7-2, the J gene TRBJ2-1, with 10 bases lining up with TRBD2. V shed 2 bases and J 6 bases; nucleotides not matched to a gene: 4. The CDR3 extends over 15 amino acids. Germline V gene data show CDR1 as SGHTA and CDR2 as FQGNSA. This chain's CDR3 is CASSLRSGRVNEQFF. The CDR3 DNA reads TGTGCCAGCAGCTTAAGGAGCGGGAGGGTCAATGAGCAGTTCTTC.

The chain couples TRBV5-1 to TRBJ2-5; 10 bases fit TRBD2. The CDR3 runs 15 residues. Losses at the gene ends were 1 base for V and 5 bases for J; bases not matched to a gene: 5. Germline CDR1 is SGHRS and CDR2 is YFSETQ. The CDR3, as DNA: TGCGCCAGCAGCTTGATGGGACTAGCGAGGGAGACCCAGTACTTC. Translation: CASSLMGLARETQYF. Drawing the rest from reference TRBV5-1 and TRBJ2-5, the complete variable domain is KAGVTQTPRYLIKTRGQQVTLSCSPISGHRSVSWYQQTPGQGLQFLFEYFSETQRNKGNFPGRFSGRQFSNSRSEMNVSTLELGDSALYLCASSLMGLARETQYFGPGTRLLVL.

The CDR3 nucleotides are TGTGCCAGCAGCACACACAGGGGAGGGGATTCACCCCTCCACTTT. Translating gives CASSTHRGGDSPLHF. The chain is built from TRBV7-9 and TRBJ1-6, with 7 positions matching TRBD1. This CDR3 spans 15 amino acids. The germline V gene has CDR1 SEHNR and CDR2 FQNEAQ (reference sequence). After removal of 5 bases from V and 8 bases from J, the junction contained 9 bases not matched to a gene.

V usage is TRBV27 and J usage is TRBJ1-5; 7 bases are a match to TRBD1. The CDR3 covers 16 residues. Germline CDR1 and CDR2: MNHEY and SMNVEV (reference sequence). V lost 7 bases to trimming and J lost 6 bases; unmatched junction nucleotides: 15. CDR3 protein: CASTPRGRQGGQPQHF. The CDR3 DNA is TGTGCCAGCACCCCAAGGGGTAGACAGGGAGGTCAGCCCCAGCATTTT.

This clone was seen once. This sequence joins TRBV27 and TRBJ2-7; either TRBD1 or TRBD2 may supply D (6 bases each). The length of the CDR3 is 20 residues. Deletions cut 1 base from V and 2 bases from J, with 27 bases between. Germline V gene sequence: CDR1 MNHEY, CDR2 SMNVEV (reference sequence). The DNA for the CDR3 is TGTGCCAGCAGTTTATACCGACGGGGGCTAAGGGTAGATGATACCTACGAGCAGTACTTC. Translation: CASSLYRRGLRVDDTYEQYF.

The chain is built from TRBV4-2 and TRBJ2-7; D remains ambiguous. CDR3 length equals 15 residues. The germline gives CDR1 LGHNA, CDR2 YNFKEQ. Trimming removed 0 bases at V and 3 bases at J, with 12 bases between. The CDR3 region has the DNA TGTGCCAGCAGCCAAGAGGTAGTGTGGGGCTACGAGCAGTACTTC. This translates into CASSQEVVWGYEQYF.

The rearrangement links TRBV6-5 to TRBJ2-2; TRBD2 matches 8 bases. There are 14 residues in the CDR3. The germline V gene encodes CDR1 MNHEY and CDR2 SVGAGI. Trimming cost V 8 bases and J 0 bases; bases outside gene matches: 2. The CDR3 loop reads CASRLASNTGELFF. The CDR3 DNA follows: TGTGCCAGCCGACTAGCGTCGAACACCGGGGAGCTGTTTTTT.